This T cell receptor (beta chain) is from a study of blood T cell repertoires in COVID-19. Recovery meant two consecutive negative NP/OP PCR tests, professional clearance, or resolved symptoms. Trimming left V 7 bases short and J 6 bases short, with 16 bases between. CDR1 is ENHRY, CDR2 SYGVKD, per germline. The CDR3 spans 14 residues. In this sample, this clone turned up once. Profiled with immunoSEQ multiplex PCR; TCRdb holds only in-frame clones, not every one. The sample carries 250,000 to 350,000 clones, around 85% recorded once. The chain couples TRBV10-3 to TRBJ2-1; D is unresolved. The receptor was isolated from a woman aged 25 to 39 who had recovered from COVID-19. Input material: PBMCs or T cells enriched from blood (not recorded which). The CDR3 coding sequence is TGTGCCATCATGCGCGGAGCCGACTCCAATGAGCAGTTCTTC. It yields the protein CAIMRGADSNEQFF.